A single T cell receptor (beta chain) is shown here with its context. This CDR3 spans 15 amino acids. Germline loops: CDR1 SGHTA, CDR2 FQGNSA. The V gene lost 1 base and the J gene lost 0 bases, with 10 bases spanning the gap. This sample stems from a study of control samples from healthy donors and cancer patients. TCRdb's table, derived via immunoSEQ multiplex PCR, lists solely in-frame clones and lacks some. The table shows around 17,000 clones, with roughly 91% occurring only once. Sequenced: PBMCs. The chain joins TRBV7-2 to TRBJ2-7; D is possibly TRBD1 (6 bases). The TCR originated in a man in his fifties or sixties with head and neck cancer. CDR3: CASSLGQGSSYEQYF. CDR3 DNA sequence: TGTGCCAGCAGCTTAGGGCAGGGGAGCTCCTACGAGCAGTACTTC.